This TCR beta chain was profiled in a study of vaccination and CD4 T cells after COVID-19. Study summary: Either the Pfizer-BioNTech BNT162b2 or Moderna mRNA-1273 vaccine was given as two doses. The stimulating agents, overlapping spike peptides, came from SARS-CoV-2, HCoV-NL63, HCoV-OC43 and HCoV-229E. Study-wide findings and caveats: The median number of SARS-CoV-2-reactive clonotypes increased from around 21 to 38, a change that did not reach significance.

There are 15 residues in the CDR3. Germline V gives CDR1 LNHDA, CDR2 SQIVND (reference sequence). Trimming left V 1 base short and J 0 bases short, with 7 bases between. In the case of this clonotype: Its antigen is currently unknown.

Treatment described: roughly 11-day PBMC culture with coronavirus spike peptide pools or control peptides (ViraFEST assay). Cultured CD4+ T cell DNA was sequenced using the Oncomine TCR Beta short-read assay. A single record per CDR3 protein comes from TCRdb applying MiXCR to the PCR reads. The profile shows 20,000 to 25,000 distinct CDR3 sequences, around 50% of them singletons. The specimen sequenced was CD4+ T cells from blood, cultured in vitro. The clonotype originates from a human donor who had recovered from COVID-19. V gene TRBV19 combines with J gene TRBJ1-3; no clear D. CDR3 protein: CASSIVTTSGNTIYF. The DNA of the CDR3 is TGTGCCAGTAGTATAGTAACGACCTCTGGAAACACCATATATTTT. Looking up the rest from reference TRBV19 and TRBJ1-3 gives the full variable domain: DGGITQSPKYLFRKEGQNVTLSCEQNLNHDAMYWYRQDPGQGLRLIYYSQIVNDFQKGDIAEGYSVSREKKESFPLTVTSAQKNPTAFYLCASSIVTTSGNTIYFGEGSWLTVV.